The 20 T cell receptor beta chains below all came from one sample that was sequenced in a study of blood T cell repertoires in COVID-19. The assay was immunoSEQ multiplex PCR, and TCRdb's table has in-frame clones only and misses some. The table records under 40,000 clones, 80% of them present only once. The sample consisted of peripheral blood. All receptors derive from a woman in her seventies with acute or convalescent COVID-19.

A few counts support this clone. The chain recombines TRBV27 with TRBJ2-2, with a tentative D call TRBD1 (5 bases). V was shortened by 8 bases and J by 2 bases, with 21 bases between the two germline ends. Germline lookup yields CDR1 MNHEY and CDR2 SMNVEV (reference sequence). CDR3 length: 17 residues. The CDR3 protein is CASALRGARLNTGELFF. CDR3 coding DNA: TGTGCCAGCGCATTAAGGGGCGCCCGTCTAAACACCGGGGAGCTGTTTTTT.

The V and J genes are TRBV19 and TRBJ2-1, with TRBD2 matching 8 bases. The CDR3 consists of 19 residues. The germline V gene has CDR1 LNHDA and CDR2 SQIVND (reference sequence). V shed 3 bases and J 9 bases; nucleotides not matched to a gene: 22. CDR3 DNA: TGTGCCAGTAGTATGGTACCTCCGGGTAGCGGGATGGGCACGGGTGAGCAGTTCTTC. Amino acid sequence: CASSMVPPGSGMGTGEQFF.

The chain employs TRBV18 and TRBJ2-5; weak D call: TRBD1 (7 bases). Germline CDR1 and CDR2: KGHSH and LQKENI. There are 18 residues in the CDR3. Trimming left V 0 bases short and J 4 bases short, with 21 bases between. CDR3 sequence reads: CASSPPIGNRGAGETQYF. The CDR3 coding sequence is TGTGCCAGCTCACCACCGATCGGTAACAGGGGAGCGGGAGAGACCCAGTACTTC.

This clone has just a few counts. This chain links TRBV7-2 with TRBJ1-6; 10 bases line up with TRBD1. The germline V gene has CDR1 SGHTA and CDR2 FQGNSA. This CDR3 is built from 15 residues. The ends lost 4 bases at V and 10 bases at J; junction bases unmatched: 7. The CDR3: CASSSSGTGVSPLHF. The CDR3 DNA sequence: TGTGCCAGCAGCTCTTCCGGGACAGGGGTCTCACCCCTCCACTTT.

The J gene is TRBJ2-1, the V gene TRBV18, with 11 bases fitting TRBD2. The junction had 8 bases not matched to a gene; V was cut back by 6 bases and J by 7 bases. The CDR3 contains 15 residues. Looked up from germline, CDR1 is KGHSH and CDR2 is LQKENI. The CDR3 here is CASSSTSGRSNEQFF. The CDR3 DNA sequence: TGTGCCAGCTCGTCCACTAGCGGGAGATCTAATGAGCAGTTCTTC. Full variable domain (outside the CDR3, taken from reference TRBV18 and TRBJ2-1): NAGVMQNPRHLVRRRGQEARLRCSPMKGHSHVYWYRQLPEEGLKFMVYLQKENIIDESGMPKERFSAEFPKEGPSILRIQQVVRGDSAAYFCASSSTSGRSNEQFFGPGTRLTVL.

The V and J genes are TRBV7-9 and TRBJ2-3; 10 positions match TRBD2. From germline, CDR1 is SEHNR and CDR2 FQNEAQ (reference sequence). CDR3 length: 15 amino acids. With V trimmed by 1 base and J by 6 bases, 4 bases remained unmatched. The chain's CDR3 is CASSLVSGGTDTQYF. In DNA form, the CDR3 reads TGTGCCAGCAGCTTAGTTAGCGGGGGGACGGATACGCAGTATTTT.

CDR3 sequence reads: CASSQSGFLAAVLANTGELFF. The CDR3 DNA reads as TGTGCCAGCAGTCAATCCGGGTTTCTTGCTGCGGTACTCGCCAACACCGGGGAGCTGTTTTTT. The chain couples TRBV6-6 to TRBJ2-2; the D is unclear. The germline CDR1 and CDR2 sequences are MNHNY and SVGAGI (reference sequence). The CDR3 is made up of 21 amino acids. Deletions cut 5 bases from V and 2 bases from J, with 30 bases between.

The chain joins TRBV6-2 or TRBV6-3 to TRBJ2-7; the match to TRBD2 covers 7 bases. This CDR3 has 12 residues. V lost 4 bases, J lost 3 bases, and 0 bases stayed unmatched. The germline gives CDR1 MNHEY, CDR2 SVGEGT. CDR3 in amino acids: CASSWDYYEQYF. The CDR3 region has the DNA TGTGCCAGCAGTTGGGACTACTACGAGCAGTACTTC.

The V gene is TRBV4-1, the J gene TRBJ2-7; D is undetermined. V gave up 2 bases and J gave up 7 bases, with 9 bases separating them. Germline V gene data show CDR1 as MGHRA and CDR2 as YSYEKL. This CDR3 has 12 amino acids. The CDR3: CASSQPTGEQYF. Written as DNA, the CDR3 is TGCGCCAGCAGCCAACCGACTGGGGAGCAGTACTTC.

CDR3 DNA: TGTGCCAGCAGCACCCGACAGAGTGCAGATACGCAGTATTTT. It codes for CASSTRQSADTQYF. J is TRBJ2-3 and V is TRBV7-9; D may be TRBD1 (5 bases). V was shortened by 5 bases and J by 4 bases, with 13 bases between the two germline ends. The germline V gene has CDR1 SEHNR and CDR2 FQNEAQ (reference sequence). This CDR3 spans 14 amino acids.

The chain is built from TRBV7-9 and TRBJ2-5; 12 positions agree with TRBD1. CDR1 is SEHNR, CDR2 FQNEAQ, per germline (reference sequence). Trimming cost V 5 bases and J 5 bases; bases outside gene matches: 9. The length of the CDR3 is 16 residues. The CDR3 protein is CASSPRRDRGLETQYF. The CDR3 DNA sequence: TGTGCCAGCAGCCCCCGGCGGGACAGGGGGCTGGAGACCCAGTACTTC.

V usage is TRBV19 and J usage is TRBJ1-1; no clear D gene. In germline, CDR1 is LNHDA, CDR2 SQIVND (reference sequence). With 1 base removed from V and 1 base from J, the gap between germline ends came to 10 bases. The CDR3 length is 15 residues. Here the CDR3 DNA reads TGTGCCAGTAGTATAGGGCAAAGGAGGAACACTGAAGCTTTCTTT. Amino acid sequence: CASSIGQRRNTEAFF.

The J gene is TRBJ2-5, the V gene TRBV15, with D possibly being TRBD2 (5 bases). The V and J ends lost 3 bases and 1 base respectively, with 6 bases between them. Germline V gives CDR1 LNHNV, CDR2 YYDKDF (reference sequence). The CDR3 covers 13 residues. The CDR3 loop reads CATSREAQETQYF. As DNA, the CDR3 is TGTGCCACCAGCAGGGAGGCCCAAGAGACCCAGTACTTC.

V is TRBV5-8 and J is TRBJ1-6, with D hard to call. V was cut by 3 bases and J by 3 bases, with 10 bases left in between. The CDR3 has 15 residues. The V gene's germline CDR1 is SGHTS and CDR2 YDEGEE. The CDR3 reads CASSSINNYNSPLHF. The CDR3 DNA follows: TGTGCCAGCAGCTCGATCAACAACTATAATTCACCCCTCCACTTT.

The CDR3: CASNPQATGDGYTF. The CDR3 bases are TGTGCCAGTAACCCTCAGGCCACAGGGGATGGCTACACCTTC. This chain connects TRBV19 to TRBJ1-2; 7 bases map to TRBD1. This CDR3 is built from 14 residues. The V gene's germline CDR1 is LNHDA and CDR2 SQIVND (reference sequence). Trimming took 7 bases from V and 6 from J; bases not matched to a gene: 11.

The genes are TRBV7-6 and TRBJ2-5; 9 nucleotides line up with TRBD2. The CDR3 is 15 residues long. Germline CDR1 reads SGHVS; CDR2 reads FNYEAQ. The V gene end was trimmed by 1 base and the J gene end by 7 bases; junction bases not matched to a gene: 7. The CDR3 region is CASSLVLAGSGTQYF. In DNA form, the CDR3 reads TGTGCCAGCAGCTTAGTGCTAGCGGGGTCAGGGACCCAGTACTTC.

The V call is TRBV2, the J call TRBJ2-4, with a possible D match to TRBD1 (6 bases). This CDR3 region has 14 residues. Trimming took 6 bases from V and 4 from J, leaving 13 bases between them. The germline gives CDR1 SNHLY, CDR2 FYNNEI. The CDR3 sequence is CASRLQGSKNIQYF. In DNA form, the CDR3 reads TGTGCCAGCAGACTACAGGGTTCGAAAAACATTCAGTACTTC.

The V call is TRBV7-9, the J call TRBJ2-3; tentatively, D is TRBD2 (5 bases). V was trimmed by 5 bases and J by 6 bases, leaving 18 bases between them. The CDR3 totals 15 residues. Per the germline V gene, CDR1 is SEHNR and CDR2 is FQNEAQ (reference sequence). In nucleotides, the CDR3 is TGTGCCAGCAGCCCACTAGAAGGAGTCTCGGATACGCAGTATTTT. Translation gives CASSPLEGVSDTQYF.

The V and J genes are TRBV3-1 (or the pseudogene TRBV3-2) and TRBJ2-7; TRBD2 is a possible D gene (5 bases). CDR1 is LGHDT, CDR2 YNNKEL, per germline (reference sequence). Trimming removed 3 bases at V and 1 base at J, with 10 bases between. CDR3 length equals 14 residues. CDR3 coding DNA: TGTGCCAGCAGCCACGGAGGTGTTTCCTACGAGCAGTACTTC. Residues: CASSHGGVSYEQYF.

There are a few counts of this clone. The chain employs TRBV11-3 and TRBJ2-3, with 9 bases matching TRBD1. V gave up 5 bases and J gave up 0 bases; unmatched junction bases: 15. The CDR3 sequence is 19 residues long. CDR1 and CDR2 from the germline V gene are SGHNT and YENEEA. The DNA for the CDR3 is TGTGCCAGCAGCCCGGGGGACAGGGTAGCGGCCCTTAGCACAGATACGCAGTATTTT. This sequence encodes CASSPGDRVAALSTDTQYF.